The 27 T cell receptor beta chains below all came from one sample that was sequenced in a study of OX40 agonist ivuxolimab in advanced cancers. The receptor library was made with the immunoSEQ multiplex PCR assay. TCRdb stores this immuneACCESS table with in-frame sequences only. Part of the clones is absent; in the studies checked, under half of the shortfall reflects unresolved V genes, and no reason is known for the rest. The sample profile shows under 35,000 clones; around 80% of them were found once. The top ten hold 20% to 25% of the sample. Sequencing used CD4+ or CD8+ T cells sorted from blood, obtained in a trial of the OX40 agonist ivuxolimab. The receptor set was obtained from an adult with an advanced solid tumor such as melanoma, head and neck, liver or kidney cancer.

The chain has TRBV7-9 and TRBJ1-1; perhaps TRBD1 as D (5 bases). Germline CDR1 is SEHNR and CDR2 is FQNEAQ (reference sequence). CDR3 length: 14 amino acids. Trimming left V 3 bases short and J 4 bases short, with 12 bases between. CDR3 nucleotide sequence: TGTGCCAGCAGCTTGAGGAGGGACGGCACTGAAGCTTTCTTT. Translated, it gives CASSLRRDGTEAFF.

This clone was counted only a few times. The gene calls are TRBV5-4 and TRBJ1-1; 8 bases line up with TRBD1. The CDR3 spans 17 residues. CDR1 is SGHNT and CDR2 is YYREEE in the germline V gene (reference sequence). V dropped 4 bases and J dropped 9; count of bases not matched to a gene: 20. The CDR3 here is CASSRGDRLDGPNKAFF. CDR3 sequence (DNA): TGTGCCAGCAGCCGGGGGGACAGGTTGGACGGCCCCAATAAAGCTTTCTTT.

This clone occurred a few times. For the CDR3, the DNA is TGTGCCAGCAGCCAGGAGACCCAGTACTTC. This gives the protein CASSQETQYF. The rearrangement links TRBV7-9 to TRBJ2-5; the D is unclear. The germline V gene encodes CDR1 SEHNR and CDR2 FQNEAQ (reference sequence). The CDR3 contains 10 residues. V was pared by 5 bases and J by 5 bases, with 3 bases between.

The chain joins TRBV7-9 to TRBJ2-5, with D possibly TRBD2 on 6 matching bases. This CDR3 comprises 17 residues. Deletions cut 1 base from V and 2 bases from J, with 17 bases between. The germline V gene encodes CDR1 SEHNR and CDR2 FQNEAQ (reference sequence). CDR3: CASSLGDWTSIQETQYF. The CDR3 DNA reads as TGTGCCAGCAGCTTAGGGGACTGGACGTCGATTCAAGAGACCCAGTACTTC.

This clone was seen a single time. This sequence joins TRBV4-2 and TRBJ2-3; D gene ambiguous. This CDR3 comprises 14 residues. The V gene lost 1 base and the J gene lost 2 bases, with 7 bases spanning the gap. Germline loops: CDR1 LGHNA, CDR2 YNFKEQ. The CDR3 loop reads CASSQVGHTDTQYF. The DNA for the CDR3 is TGTGCCAGCAGCCAAGTAGGCCACACAGATACGCAGTATTTT.

This chain connects TRBV5-6 to TRBJ1-1; D uncertain. Trimming took off 0 bases at V and 7 bases at J, with 4 bases between the two ends. From germline, CDR1 is SGHDT and CDR2 YYEEEE. The CDR3 covers 11 residues. The CDR3 sequence: CASSLAGEAFF. The CDR3 DNA is TGTGCCAGCAGCTTGGCGGGTGAAGCTTTCTTT.

There are a few counts of this clone. DNA of the CDR3: TGTGCCTGGAGTGTGGGCCAGGGTGGCAATCAGCCCCAGCATTTT. Its protein is CAWSVGQGGNQPQHF. The rearrangement uses TRBV30 and TRBJ1-5; the D gene is possibly TRBD1 (5 bases). The CDR3 runs 15 residues. Trimming pared 0 bases from V and 2 bases from J, leaving 11 bases between. Germline CDR1 and CDR2: GTSNPN and SVGIG (reference sequence). Drawing the rest from reference TRBV30 and TRBJ1-5, the complete variable domain is SQTIHQWPATLVQPVGSPLSLECTVEGTSNPNLYWYRQAAGRGLQLLFYSVGIGQISSEVPQNLSASRPQDRQFILSSKKLLLSDSGFYLCAWSVGQGGNQPQHFGDGTRLSIL.

This sequence joins TRBV7-2 and TRBJ2-2; D may be TRBD1 (6 bases). The CDR3 consists of 15 residues. Looked up from germline, CDR1 is SGHTA and CDR2 is FQGNSA. V gave up 4 bases and J gave up 7 bases, with 16 bases separating them. This chain's CDR3 is CASSSRQVLSGELFF. CDR3 sequence (DNA): TGTGCCAGCAGCTCCCGACAGGTTTTGAGCGGGGAGCTGTTTTTT.

The chain carries TRBV10-3 and TRBJ2-7; 7 bases agree with TRBD2. Germline trimming cut 2 bases from V and 5 bases from J; bases unmatched to any gene: 3. CDR1 ENHRY and CDR2 SYGVKD come from the germline V gene. The CDR3 consists of 13 residues. CDR3 residues: CAISEAGEHEQYF. The CDR3 DNA is TGTGCCATCAGTGAGGCGGGAGAGCACGAGCAGTACTTC.

V is TRBV9 and J is TRBJ2-3, with 9 nucleotides matching TRBD2. The CDR3 consists of 15 residues. Germline loops: CDR1 SGDLS, CDR2 YYNGEE. The V and J ends lost 4 bases and 6 bases, in that order; junction bases with no gene match: 9. The DNA for the CDR3 is TGTGCCAGCAGCCCCCGGTGGAGCGGGGGGGATACGCAGTATTTT. As protein: CASSPRWSGGDTQYF.

This clone was detected once. This chain links TRBV19 with TRBJ1-2, with TRBD1 matching 7 bases. Germline V lookup: CDR1 LNHDA, CDR2 SQIVND (reference sequence). The V and J ends lost 4 bases and 3 bases, in that order; junction bases with no gene match: 5. This CDR3 comprises 14 residues. CDR3: CASSRGQGDYGYTF. CDR3 nucleotides: TGTGCCAGTAGTAGGGGGCAGGGGGACTATGGCTACACCTTC.

This clone was counted a single time. J is TRBJ2-6 and V is TRBV5-4, with D unresolved. This CDR3 comprises 15 residues. Germline values: CDR1 SGHNT, CDR2 YYREEE (reference sequence). Trimming took off 5 bases at V and 0 bases at J, with 9 bases between the two ends. The CDR3 protein is CASSARVSGANVLTF. DNA of the CDR3: TGTGCCAGCAGTGCTAGGGTCTCTGGGGCCAACGTCCTGACTTTC.

V is TRBV6-6 and J is TRBJ2-7; D is perhaps TRBD2 (5 bases). Germline V gene data show CDR1 as MNHNY and CDR2 as SVGAGI (reference sequence). The V gene lost 10 bases and the J gene lost 3 bases, with 16 bases spanning the gap. CDR3 length: 13 amino acids. The CDR3 here is CATALGVDYEQYF. DNA of the CDR3: TGTGCCACCGCCCTGGGAGTTGACTACGAGCAGTACTTC.

CDR3 amino acids: CASSQDGANVLTF. For the CDR3, the DNA is TGTGCCAGCAGCCAGGATGGGGCCAACGTCCTGACTTTC. The chain couples TRBV14 to TRBJ2-6; the D is unclear. CDR3 length: 13 residues. The germline CDR1 and CDR2 sequences are SGHDN and FVKESK. The V gene lost 3 bases and the J gene lost 3 bases, with 3 bases spanning the gap.

The chain joins TRBV28 to TRBJ1-2, with a weak D call TRBD1 (6 bases). The CDR3 loop spans 12 amino acids. V was cut by 7 bases and J by 3 bases, with 9 bases left in between. Germline V gene lookup returns CDR1 MDHEN and CDR2 SYDVKM. The CDR3 loop reads CASIGGHYGYTF. The CDR3 DNA reads TGTGCCAGCATAGGGGGTCACTATGGCTACACCTTC.

The V call is TRBV5-1, the J call TRBJ2-2; D remains ambiguous. V lost 5 bases and J 7 bases, leaving 12 bases between the germline ends. CDR3 length: 13 amino acids. CDR1 and CDR2 (germline): SGHRS, YFSETQ. The CDR3 loop reads CASRRDGNGELFF. CDR3 sequence (DNA): TGCGCCAGCAGAAGGGATGGTAACGGGGAGCTGTTTTTT. The variable domain in full, completed from reference TRBV5-1 and TRBJ2-2, reads KAGVTQTPRYLIKTRGQQVTLSCSPISGHRSVSWYQQTPGQGLQFLFEYFSETQRNKGNFPGRFSGRQFSNSRSEMNVSTLELGDSALYLCASRRDGNGELFFGEGSRLTVL.

The chain is built from TRBV19 and TRBJ1-5, with 7 bases aligning to TRBD1. CDR1 is LNHDA and CDR2 is SQIVND in the germline V gene (reference sequence). This CDR3 spans 19 amino acids. With V trimmed by 4 bases and J by 0 bases, 15 bases remained unmatched. The CDR3 DNA reads TGTGCCAGTAGTAAACGGGCTTTCGGGGACAGCTTTAGCAATCAGCCCCAGCATTTT. Translation gives CASSKRAFGDSFSNQPQHF.

The rearrangement links TRBV16 to TRBJ1-6; D remains ambiguous. The germline V gene encodes CDR1 KGHSY and CDR2 FQNENV. The CDR3 is 13 residues long. The V gene lost 1 base and the J gene lost 12 bases, with 10 bases spanning the gap. DNA for the CDR3: TGTGCCAGCAGCCAATATGATCCGGGACCCCTCCACTTT. Translation gives CASSQYDPGPLHF.

V usage is TRBV28 and J usage is TRBJ1-3; 7 nucleotides align to TRBD1. The CDR3 has 13 residues. Trimming cost V 7 bases and J 5 bases; bases outside gene matches: 5. Germline V gene sequence: CDR1 MDHEN, CDR2 SYDVKM. In DNA, the CDR3 is TGTGCCAGCAAGACAGGGTCCCGAAACACCATATATTTT. Its protein product is CASKTGSRNTIYF.

The V and J genes are TRBV6-6 and TRBJ2-7; a weak D match, TRBD1 (6 bases). Germline V gives CDR1 MNHNY, CDR2 SVGAGI (reference sequence). The CDR3 loop spans 14 amino acids. Trimming took 4 bases from V and 3 from J, leaving 13 bases between them. CDR3 residues: CASSLAGTNYEQYF. The DNA of the CDR3 is TGTGCCAGCAGTTTGGCCGGGACAAACTACGAGCAGTACTTC.

The J gene is TRBJ2-1, the V gene TRBV11-2, with D unclear. Germline values: CDR1 SGHAT, CDR2 FQNNGV. There are 13 residues in the CDR3. V was pared by 0 bases and J by 10 bases, with 10 bases between. CDR3 in amino acids: CASSLDQGTEQFF. Here the CDR3 DNA reads TGTGCCAGCAGCTTAGATCAAGGCACCGAGCAGTTCTTC.

The J gene is TRBJ2-3, the V gene TRBV4-3; 11 nucleotides align to TRBD2. Germline V CDR1 and CDR2: LGHNA, YSLEER. Unmatched junction bases numbered 7, after V lost 8 bases and J lost 3 bases. CDR3 length: 15 amino acids. CDR3: CASRRVAGGTDTQYF. The CDR3, as DNA: TGCGCCAGCCGTCGGGTAGCGGGAGGGACAGATACGCAGTATTTT.

This rearrangement joins TRBV9 to TRBJ2-7; D is unclear. The germline V gene encodes CDR1 SGDLS and CDR2 YYNGEE. Trimming stripped 0 bases from V and 3 bases from J, with 10 bases between. The CDR3 consists of 14 residues. DNA of the CDR3: TGTGCCAGCAGCGTAGAAGTAACCAACTACGAGCAGTACTTC. This codes for CASSVEVTNYEQYF.

V and J are TRBV7-3 and TRBJ2-3, with 12 bases matching TRBD1. The J segment lost 2 bases and the V segment lost 2 bases, leaving 2 bases of the junction unmatched. The germline V gene encodes CDR1 SGHTA and CDR2 FQGTGA. The CDR3 has 16 residues. The CDR3: CASSLGTGGYTDTQYF. CDR3 in DNA: TGTGCCAGCAGCTTAGGGACAGGGGGCTACACAGATACGCAGTATTTT.

The CDR3 spells CASSSPSGGSTDTQYF. The CDR3 region has the DNA TGCGCCAGCAGCTCACCTAGCGGGGGGAGCACAGATACGCAGTATTTT. This rearrangement joins TRBV5-1 to TRBJ2-3, with TRBD2 matching 11 bases. The CDR3 extends over 16 amino acids. CDR1 is SGHRS and CDR2 is YFSETQ in the germline V gene. Losses at the gene ends were 3 bases for V and 0 bases for J; bases not matched to a gene: 3.

The CDR3 coding sequence is TGTGCCAGCAGTCTCAGGGAGTCTGGAAACACCATATATTTT. It is translated as CASSLRESGNTIYF. The chain combines TRBV6-6 with TRBJ1-3; a possible D gene is TRBD1 (5 bases). The V end lost 5 bases, the J end lost 1 base, and 9 bases lay between the germline ends. Germline-derived CDR1 and CDR2 are MNHNY and SVGAGI (reference sequence). This CDR3 contains 14 residues.

The DNA of the CDR3 is TGTGCCAGCAGCGCCCGTCGGCGGGCCCGCTCCTACGAGCAGTACTTC. Amino acid sequence: CASSARRRARSYEQYF. J is TRBJ2-7 and V is TRBV7-9; perhaps TRBD2 as D (5 bases). Trimming stripped 5 bases from V and 0 bases from J, with 17 bases between. The V gene's germline CDR1 is SEHNR and CDR2 FQNEAQ (reference sequence). The CDR3 is 16 amino acids.